This TCR beta chain was sequenced for a study of human T cells and chemical hapten exposure. Study overall: Diagnoses of alopecia areata, totalis or universalis occurred in mostly female patients.

The germline V gene has CDR1 MNHEY and CDR2 SVGAGI. The CDR3 loop spans 19 amino acids. Deletions cut 0 bases from V and 2 bases from J, with 17 bases between. In the study's own analysis: Sample TCR counts, which ranged from about 20,000 to 750,000, had a median of approximately 96,000. MiXCR, applied by TCRdb to the RACE reads, yields one record per CDR3 protein. TCRdb assigned the V and J calls; the authors' analysis was not used. The sample has approximately 60,000 distinct CDR3 sequences, about 9% seen once; the top ten hold approximately 12%. Many counts were recorded for this clonotype. Time point reported: patch test 1, 2 weeks after DPC sensitization. Treatment described: therapeutic diphenylcyclopropenone sensitization with weekly scalp DPC. Blood was drawn before each patch test was applied.

The material sequenced was whole blood, taken in connection with sensitization to the hapten diphenylcyclopropenone (DPC). The rearrangement joins TRBV6-5 to TRBJ2-6; D is perhaps TRBD1 or TRBD2 (5 bases each). The TCR comes from a woman between 40 and 55 years old with alopecia areata. Some clones in this sample may be carry-over from other donors' samples. The CDR3 loop reads CASSYSGDLGYTGANVLTF. The DNA for the CDR3 is TGTGCCAGCAGTTACTCGGGGGATCTTGGGTACACTGGGGCCAACGTCCTGACTTTC.